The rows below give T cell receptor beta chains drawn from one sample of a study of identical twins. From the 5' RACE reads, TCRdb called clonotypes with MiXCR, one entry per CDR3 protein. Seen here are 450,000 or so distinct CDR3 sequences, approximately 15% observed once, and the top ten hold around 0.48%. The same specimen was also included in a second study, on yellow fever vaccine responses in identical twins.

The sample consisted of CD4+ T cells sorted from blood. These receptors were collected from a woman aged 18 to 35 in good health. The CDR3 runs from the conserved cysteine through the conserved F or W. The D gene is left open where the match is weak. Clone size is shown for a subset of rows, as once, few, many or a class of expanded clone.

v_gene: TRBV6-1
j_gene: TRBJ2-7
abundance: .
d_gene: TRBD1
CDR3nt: TGTGCCAGCAGGTCCGGGACAGGGAGCTCCTACGAGCAGTACTTC
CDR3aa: CASRSGTGSSYEQYF

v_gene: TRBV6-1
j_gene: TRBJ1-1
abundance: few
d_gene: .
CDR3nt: TGTGCCAGCAGCAATCCAGGGGTTGACACTGAAGCTTTCTTT
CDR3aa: CASSNPGVDTEAFF

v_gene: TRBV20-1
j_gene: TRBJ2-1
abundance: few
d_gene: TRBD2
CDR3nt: TGCAGTGCCCAGAAGCGGGACGAGCAGTTCTTC
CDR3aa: CSAQKRDEQFF

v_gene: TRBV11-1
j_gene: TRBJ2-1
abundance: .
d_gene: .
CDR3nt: TGTGCCAGCAGCCGTTCGGACTCTCCGTACTACAATGAGCAGTTCTTC
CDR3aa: CASSRSDSPYYNEQFF

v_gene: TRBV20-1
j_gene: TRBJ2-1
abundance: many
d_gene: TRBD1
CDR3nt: TGCAGTGCAAAGACAGGGGGCCGCTACAATGAGCAGTTCTTC
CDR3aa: CSAKTGGRYNEQFF

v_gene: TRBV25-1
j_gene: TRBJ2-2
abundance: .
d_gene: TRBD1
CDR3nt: TGTGCCAGCAGTCAGACAGGGGTAACCGGGGAGCTGTTTTTT
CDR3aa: CASSQTGVTGELFF

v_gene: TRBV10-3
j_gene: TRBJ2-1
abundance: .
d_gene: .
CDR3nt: TGTGCCATCAACGAAAGGGCAGGATACAATGAGCAGTTCTTC
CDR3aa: CAINERAGYNEQFF

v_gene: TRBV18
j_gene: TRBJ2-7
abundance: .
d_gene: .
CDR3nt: TGTGCCAGCTCACCACCCTCTGGGGGGGGGCTTCGAGAGCAGTACTTC
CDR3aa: CASSPPSGGGLREQYF

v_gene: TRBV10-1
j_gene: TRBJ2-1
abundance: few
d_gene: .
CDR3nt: TGCGCCAGCAGTGAGGATTGGGGACTGTACAATGAGCAGTTCTTC
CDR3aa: CASSEDWGLYNEQFF

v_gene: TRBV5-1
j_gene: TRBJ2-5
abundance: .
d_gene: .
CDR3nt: TGCGCCAGCAGCTTGGGTGCCGGGCGGACTTTCCGGAACCAAGAGACCCAGTACTTC
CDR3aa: CASSLGAGRTFRNQETQYF

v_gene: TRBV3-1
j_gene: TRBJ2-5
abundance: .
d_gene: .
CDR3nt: TGTGCCAGCAGCCAAGGTTTAGAGACCCAGTACTTC
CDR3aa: CASSQGLETQYF

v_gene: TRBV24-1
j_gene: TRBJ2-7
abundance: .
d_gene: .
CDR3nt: TGTGCCACCAGTGACCGTCTTAACGAGCAGTACTTC
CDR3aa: CATSDRLNEQYF

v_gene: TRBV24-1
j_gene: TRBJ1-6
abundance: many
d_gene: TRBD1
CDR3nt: TGTGCCACCAGTGATCTCCGGGACAGAGATTCACCCCTCCACTTT
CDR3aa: CATSDLRDRDSPLHF

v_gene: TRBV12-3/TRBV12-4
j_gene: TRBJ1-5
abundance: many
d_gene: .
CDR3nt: TGTGCCAGCAGTTTAGAGTCAGGGCAGCCCCAGCATTTT
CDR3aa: CASSLESGQPQHF

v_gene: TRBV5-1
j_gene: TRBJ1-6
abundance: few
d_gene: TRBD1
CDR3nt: TGCGCCAGCAGCTTAGGAGGACAGGGAAGGTCACCCCTCCACTTT
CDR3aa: CASSLGGQGRSPLHF

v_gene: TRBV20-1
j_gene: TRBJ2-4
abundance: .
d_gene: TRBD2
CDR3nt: TGCAGTGCTAGAGATAGGGAGGGACTAGCCAAAAACATTCAGTACTTC
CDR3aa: CSARDREGLAKNIQYF

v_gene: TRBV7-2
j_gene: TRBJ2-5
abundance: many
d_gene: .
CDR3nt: TGTGCCAGCAGCTTAGGTGGAGCGATGGGAGAGACCCAGTACTTC
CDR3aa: CASSLGGAMGETQYF

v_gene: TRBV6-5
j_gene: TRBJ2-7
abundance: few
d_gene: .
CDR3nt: TGTGCCAGCAGTTACTCCGGGACGGTCTTAGAGCAGTACTTC
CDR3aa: CASSYSGTVLEQYF

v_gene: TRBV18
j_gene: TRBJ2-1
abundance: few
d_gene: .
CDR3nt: TGTGCCAGCTCACCTCAGGTGGGCAGGGGCTCCTACAATGAGCAGTTCTTC
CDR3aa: CASSPQVGRGSYNEQFF

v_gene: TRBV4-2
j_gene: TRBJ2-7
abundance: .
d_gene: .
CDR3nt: TGTGCCAGCAGCTCCCAGCCAGGGGCCTACGAGCAGTACTTC
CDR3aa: CASSSQPGAYEQYF

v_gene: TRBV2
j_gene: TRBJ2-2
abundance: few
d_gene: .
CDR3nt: TGTGCCAGCAGCGGAGGAGTACAGGAAAAGACCGGGGAGCTGTTTTTT
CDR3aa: CASSGGVQEKTGELFF

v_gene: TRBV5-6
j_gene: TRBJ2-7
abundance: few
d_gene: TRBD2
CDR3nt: TGTGCCAGCAGCGGACTAGCGGGAGTTCACGAGCAGTACTTC
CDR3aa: CASSGLAGVHEQYF

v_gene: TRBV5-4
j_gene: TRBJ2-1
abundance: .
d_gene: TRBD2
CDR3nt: TGTGCCAGCAGCTTGGTTGTGACTAGCGACAATGAGCAGTTCTTC
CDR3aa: CASSLVVTSDNEQFF

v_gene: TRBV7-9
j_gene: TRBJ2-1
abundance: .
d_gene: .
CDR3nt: TGTGCCAGCACATCAAGGGGCTCCTACAATGAGCAGTTCTTC
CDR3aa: CASTSRGSYNEQFF

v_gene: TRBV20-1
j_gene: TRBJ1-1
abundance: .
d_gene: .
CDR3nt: TGCAGTGCTCTACGACCACCGAACACTGAAGCTTTCTTT
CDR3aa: CSALRPPNTEAFF

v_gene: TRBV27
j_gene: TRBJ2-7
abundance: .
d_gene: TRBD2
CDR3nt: TGTGCCAGCAGTGGAGCGGGAGGGAAACCAAACTCCTACGAGCAGTACTTC
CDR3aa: CASSGAGGKPNSYEQYF

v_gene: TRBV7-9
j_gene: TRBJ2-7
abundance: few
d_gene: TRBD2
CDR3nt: TGTGCCAGCAGCCCCGATAGCGGGAGGGCCCCCGAGCAGTACTTC
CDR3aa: CASSPDSGRAPEQYF

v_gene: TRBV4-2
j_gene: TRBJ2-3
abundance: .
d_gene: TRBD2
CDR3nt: TGTGCCAGCAGCCAAGTGGCTAGCGGGAGGGCCGACACAGATACGCAGTATTTT
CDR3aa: CASSQVASGRADTDTQYF

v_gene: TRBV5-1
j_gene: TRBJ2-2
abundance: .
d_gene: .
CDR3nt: TGCGCCAGCAGCTTGGCGCTCCCGAACACCGGGGAGCTGTTTTTT
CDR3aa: CASSLALPNTGELFF

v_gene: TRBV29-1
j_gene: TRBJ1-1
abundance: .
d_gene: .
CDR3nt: TGCAGCGTTGTTTCGTCTGAAGCTTTCTTT
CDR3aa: CSVVSSEAFF

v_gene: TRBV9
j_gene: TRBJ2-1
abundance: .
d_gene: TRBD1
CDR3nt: TGTGCCAGCAGCGTCAGGACCGGGACAGGGTTCTACAATGAGCAGTTCTTC
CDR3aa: CASSVRTGTGFYNEQFF

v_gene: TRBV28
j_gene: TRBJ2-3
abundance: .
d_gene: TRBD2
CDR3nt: TGTGCCAGCAGCGCACTAGCGGGAATTCAAGATACGCAGTATTTT
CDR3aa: CASSALAGIQDTQYF

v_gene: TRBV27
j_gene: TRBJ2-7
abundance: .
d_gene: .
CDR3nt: TGTGCCAGCAGTGTCTTGAACGGCGAGCAGTACTTC
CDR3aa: CASSVLNGEQYF

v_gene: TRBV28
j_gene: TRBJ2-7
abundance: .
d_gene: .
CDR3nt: TGTGCCAGCAGCTTCCGACTATACTGGCAGTACTTC
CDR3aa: CASSFRLYWQYF

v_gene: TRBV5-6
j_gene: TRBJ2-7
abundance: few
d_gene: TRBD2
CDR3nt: TGTGCCAGCAGCGAGGGACTAGCGGGAGCCGAGCAGTACTTC
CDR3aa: CASSEGLAGAEQYF

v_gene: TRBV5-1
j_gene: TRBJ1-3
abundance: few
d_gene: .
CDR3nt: TGCGCCAGCAGCTTGGATGGGGGACCCTCTGGAAACACCATATATTTT
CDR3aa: CASSLDGGPSGNTIYF

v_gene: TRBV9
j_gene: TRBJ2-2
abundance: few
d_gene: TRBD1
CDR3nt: TGTGCCAGCAGCGCCGGAGACAGGGGCGCCGGGGAGCTGTTTTTT
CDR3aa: CASSAGDRGAGELFF

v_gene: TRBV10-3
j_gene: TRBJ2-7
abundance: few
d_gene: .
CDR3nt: TGTGCCATCAGTGAGTCCGGGATATCCTACGAGCAGTACTTC
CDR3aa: CAISESGISYEQYF

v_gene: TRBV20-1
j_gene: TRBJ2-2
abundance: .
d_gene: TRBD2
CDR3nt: TGCAGTGCTCCCACTAGCGCGAACACCGGGGAGCTGTTTTTT
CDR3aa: CSAPTSANTGELFF

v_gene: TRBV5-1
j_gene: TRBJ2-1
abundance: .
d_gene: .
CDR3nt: TGCGCCAGCAGCTTGTCTTTCGGTTACAATGAGCAGTTCTTC
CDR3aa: CASSLSFGYNEQFF

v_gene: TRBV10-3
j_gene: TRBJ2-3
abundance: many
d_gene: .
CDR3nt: TGTGCCATCGGGAATAGCCGCAGGGGAGCAGATACGCAGTATTTT
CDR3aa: CAIGNSRRGADTQYF

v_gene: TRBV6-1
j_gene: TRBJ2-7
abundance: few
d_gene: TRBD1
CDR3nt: TGTGCCAGCAGAGGGACAGGGAAGTACGAGCAGTACTTC
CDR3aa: CASRGTGKYEQYF

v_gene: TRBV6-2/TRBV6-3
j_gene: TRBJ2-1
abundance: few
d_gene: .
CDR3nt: TGTGCCAGCAGTTCTTTTGGGGGCGGATCCTACAATGAGCAGTTCTTC
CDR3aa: CASSSFGGGSYNEQFF

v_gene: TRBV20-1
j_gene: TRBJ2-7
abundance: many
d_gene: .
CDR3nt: TGCAGTGCTAGGGCCGGGCCCACCTACGAGCAGTACTTC
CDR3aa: CSARAGPTYEQYF

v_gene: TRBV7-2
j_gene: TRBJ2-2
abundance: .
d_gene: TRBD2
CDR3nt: TGTGCCAGCAGCTTAGCCGGGACTAGGTTGAACACCGGGGAGCTGTTTTTT
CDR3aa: CASSLAGTRLNTGELFF

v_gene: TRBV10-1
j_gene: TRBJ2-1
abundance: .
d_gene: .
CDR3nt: TGCGCCAGCAGCCCCAGGAGCAAGGGCGATGAGCAGTTCTTC
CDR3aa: CASSPRSKGDEQFF

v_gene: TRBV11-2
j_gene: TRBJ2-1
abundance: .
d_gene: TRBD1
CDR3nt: TGTGCCAGCAGCCCCTCATCGTGGGGACAGGGGGCCTACAATGAGCAGTTCTTC
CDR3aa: CASSPSSWGQGAYNEQFF

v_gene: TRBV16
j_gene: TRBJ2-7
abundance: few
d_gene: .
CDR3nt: TGTGCCAGCAGCCAATCGTCGGACTTAACCTACGAGCAGTACTTC
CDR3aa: CASSQSSDLTYEQYF

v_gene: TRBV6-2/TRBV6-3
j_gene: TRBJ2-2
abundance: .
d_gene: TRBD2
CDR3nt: TGTGCCAGCAGTTACCCACGGGAGGGACTAGCGAGGGCCGGGGAGCTGTTTTTT
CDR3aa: CASSYPREGLARAGELFF